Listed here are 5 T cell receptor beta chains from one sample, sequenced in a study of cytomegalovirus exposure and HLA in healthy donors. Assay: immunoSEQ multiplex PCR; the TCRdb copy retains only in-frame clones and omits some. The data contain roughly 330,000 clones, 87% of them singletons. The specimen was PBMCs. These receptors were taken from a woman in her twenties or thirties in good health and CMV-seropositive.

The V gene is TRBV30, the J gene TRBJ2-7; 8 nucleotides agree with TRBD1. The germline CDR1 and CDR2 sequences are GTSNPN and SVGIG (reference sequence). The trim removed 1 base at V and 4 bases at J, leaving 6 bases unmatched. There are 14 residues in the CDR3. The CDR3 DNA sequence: TGTGCCTGGAGTGGGTCAGGGGGCTTGTACGAGCAGTACTTC. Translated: CAWSGSGGLYEQYF.

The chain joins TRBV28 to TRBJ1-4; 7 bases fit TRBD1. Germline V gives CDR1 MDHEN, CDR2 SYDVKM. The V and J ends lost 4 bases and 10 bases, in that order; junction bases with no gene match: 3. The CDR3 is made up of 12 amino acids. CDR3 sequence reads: CASSWTGGKLFF. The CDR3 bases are TGTGCCAGCAGTTGGACAGGTGGAAAACTGTTTTTT. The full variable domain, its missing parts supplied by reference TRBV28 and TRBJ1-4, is DVKVTQSSRYLVKRTGEKVFLECVQDMDHENMFWYRQDPGLGLRLIYFSYDVKMKEKGDIPEGYSVSREKKERFSLILESASTNQTSMYLCASSWTGGKLFFGSGTQLSVL.

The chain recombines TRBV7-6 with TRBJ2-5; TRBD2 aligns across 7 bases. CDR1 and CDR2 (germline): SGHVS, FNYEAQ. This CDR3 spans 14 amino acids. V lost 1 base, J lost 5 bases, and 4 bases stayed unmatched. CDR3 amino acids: CASSLGTSVETQYF. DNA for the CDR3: TGTGCCAGCAGCTTAGGGACTAGTGTGGAGACCCAGTACTTC.

The CDR3 is CAWSHPSGSTDTQYF. The CDR3 coding sequence is TGTGCCTGGAGTCACCCCAGCGGTTCCACAGATACGCAGTATTTT. The chain has TRBV30 and TRBJ2-3; D is perhaps TRBD2 (5 bases). Per the germline V gene, CDR1 is GTSNPN and CDR2 is SVGIG (reference sequence). Trimming took 2 bases from V and 2 from J, leaving 14 bases between them. The CDR3 is made up of 15 amino acids.

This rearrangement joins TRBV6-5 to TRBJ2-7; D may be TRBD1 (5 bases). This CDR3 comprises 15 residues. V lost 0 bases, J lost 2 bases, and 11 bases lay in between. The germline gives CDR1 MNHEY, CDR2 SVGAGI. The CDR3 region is CASSYSGDRPYEQYF. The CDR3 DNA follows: TGTGCCAGCAGTTACTCCGGCGACAGACCCTACGAGCAGTACTTC.